The clone carrying this T cell receptor beta chain was counted many times. Its matching antigen is unknown. Every sample had a minimum of 6 million PBMCs isolated. It was with a sample-barcoded 5' primer and a J-beta primer mix that a second PCR of about 7 to 12 cycles was run. TCRdb re-derived calls from the 5' RACE reads in MiXCR, one entry per CDR3 protein. The sample consists of over 950,000 distinct CDR3 sequences, 35% to 40% of them appearing once. From germline, CDR1 is MNHNY and CDR2 SVGAGI (reference sequence). The CDR3 has 13 amino acids. The germline V and J ends were trimmed by 0 bases and 9 bases, with 12 bases remaining between them. The data belong to a study of blood T cells in healthy people across ages. Broader study findings: Significant beta diversity loss was already apparent by age about 39, declining roughly linearly.

The sample consisted of blood. This clonotype was sampled from a man younger than 35 in good health. The chain recombines TRBV6-6 with TRBJ2-7; D perhaps matches TRBD1 (5 bases). The CDR3 bases are TGTGCCAGCAGTTACTCGGCCCTAACAGGGCAGTACTTC. Translated: CASSYSALTGQYF.